The 25 T cell receptor beta chains below were found in one sample sequenced in a study of response to subunit inactivated influenza vaccine. One entry per CDR3 protein, called by TCRdb with MiXCR from the RT-PCR reads. The data contain about 540,000 distinct CDR3 sequences, under 25% of them singletons. These same records also appear under a second study, on T cells expressing NK-cell markers. That investigation notes: Scientists made TCR beta cDNA using 5'RACE template switching with UMIs.

The material was CD4+ T cells sorted from PBMCs, obtained approximately 13 days after vaccination. The source is a man aged 45-65 years who received an inactivated influenza vaccine.

The CDR3 bases are TGTGCCACCAGCAGAGATCACCCCCTCGGGGGTCCTAATGAAAAACTGTTTTTT. Protein product: CATSRDHPLGGPNEKLFF. This chain uses TRBV15 with TRBJ1-4, with D possibly matching TRBD1 (5 bases). Trimming took 0 bases from V and 3 from J, leaving 17 bases between them. This CDR3 has 18 residues. The V gene's germline CDR1 is LNHNV and CDR2 YYDKDF (reference sequence).

J is TRBJ1-4 and V is TRBV19; the D gene is possibly TRBD1 (6 bases). The V gene lost 5 bases and the J gene lost 0 bases, with 13 bases spanning the gap. This CDR3 contains 16 residues. Germline lookup yields CDR1 LNHDA and CDR2 SQIVND (reference sequence). In nucleotides, the CDR3 is TGTGCCAGTAGTCTTGGGGGACAAGCAACTAATGAAAAACTGTTTTTT. As protein: CASSLGGQATNEKLFF.

The chain has TRBV18 and TRBJ2-5, with D tentatively TRBD1 (5 bases). Trimming left V 3 bases short and J 2 bases short, with 19 bases between. The germline V gene encodes CDR1 KGHSH and CDR2 LQKENI. The CDR3 has 17 amino acids. The CDR3 DNA follows: TGTGCCAGCTCACCGAAGATACAGGCTTCGGTACAAGAGACCCAGTACTTC. Translating it yields CASSPKIQASVQETQYF.

The chain has TRBV5-1 and TRBJ2-7, with 13 bases identical to TRBD2. The ends lost 0 bases at V and 7 bases at J; junction bases unmatched: 4. The CDR3 covers 15 residues. Per the germline V gene, CDR1 is SGHRS and CDR2 is YFSETQ. The CDR3 nucleotides read TGCGCCAGCAGCTTGGGGACTAGCGGGAGCGGGGAGCAGTACTTC. Translating it yields CASSLGTSGSGEQYF.

The gene calls are TRBV5-1 and TRBJ2-1; 10 nucleotides match TRBD1. Germline CDR1 reads SGHRS; CDR2 reads YFSETQ. J gave up 4 bases and V 3 bases, and 4 bases lay outside the gene matches. The CDR3 loop spans 15 amino acids. The CDR3 spells CASSYGQGGYNEQFF. As DNA, the CDR3 is TGCGCCAGCAGCTACGGACAGGGGGGATACAATGAGCAGTTCTTC.

A few counts support this clonotype. This chain's CDR3 is CSASGPLVVNEQFF. The DNA for the CDR3 is TGCAGTGCTTCGGGCCCCTTGGTCGTGAATGAGCAGTTCTTC. This chain uses TRBV20-1 with TRBJ2-1; D gene unclear. The CDR3 spans 14 residues. V lost 5 bases to trimming and J lost 7 bases, with 18 bases between them. CDR1 is DFQATT, CDR2 SNEGSKA, per germline (reference sequence).

The sample holds many counts of this clonotype. The rearrangement joins TRBV5-1 to TRBJ2-3; 8 positions agree with TRBD2. The ends lost 1 base at V and 0 bases at J; junction bases unmatched: 1. The CDR3 totals 15 residues. Germline CDR1 and CDR2: SGHRS and YFSETQ. In DNA form, the CDR3 reads TGCGCCAGCAGCTTGCAGCGGGGGAGCACAGATACGCAGTATTTT. This sequence encodes CASSLQRGSTDTQYF.

The CDR3 DNA follows: TGTGCCACCAGCAGATCTTACATGGGAGATACGCAGTATTTT. Its translation is CATSRSYMGDTQYF. V is TRBV15 and J is TRBJ2-3; no firm D call. Germline CDR1 and CDR2: LNHNV and YYDKDF (reference sequence). The V gene lost 2 bases and the J gene lost 5 bases, with 11 bases spanning the gap. CDR3 length: 14 residues. The full variable domain, rest sourced from reference TRBV15 and TRBJ2-3, is DAMVIQNPRYQVTQFGKPVTLSCSQTLNHNVMYWYQQKSSQAPKLLFHYYDKDFNNEADTPDNFQSRRPNTSFCFLDIRSPGLGDTAMYLCATSRSYMGDTQYFGPGTRLTVL.

This clonotype was recorded only once. The chain is built from TRBV10-3 and TRBJ1-2, with 7 bases matching TRBD1. V lost 3 bases, J lost 8 bases, and 3 bases stayed unmatched. The CDR3 length is 12 residues. Germline V gene sequence: CDR1 ENHRY, CDR2 SYGVKD. The CDR3 nucleotides read TGTGCCATCAGTGAAGGGACAGAGGGCTACACCTTC. Translated: CAISEGTEGYTF.

The rearrangement joins TRBV28 to TRBJ1-2, with D possibly matching TRBD1 (6 bases). There are 13 residues in the CDR3. V lost 6 bases and J lost 8, with 16 bases in between. The germline CDR1 and CDR2 sequences are MDHEN and SYDVKM. The CDR3 loop reads CASRVQGLIGYTF. The CDR3 nucleotides read TGTGCCAGCAGGGTACAGGGATTGATAGGCTACACCTTC.

V and J are TRBV7-2 and TRBJ2-7; 9 nucleotides line up with TRBD1. CDR3 size: 16 residues. Germline V lookup: CDR1 SGHTA, CDR2 FQGNSA. The V and J ends lost 5 bases and 0 bases, in that order; junction bases with no gene match: 8. As DNA, the CDR3 is TGTGCCAGCAGCCCCGGGACAGGGCGAAGCTCCTACGAGCAGTACTTC. Protein sequence: CASSPGTGRSSYEQYF. The whole variable domain, filled in from reference TRBV7-2 and TRBJ2-7, reads GAGVSQSPSNKVTEKGKDVELRCDPISGHTALYWYRQSLGQGLEFLIYFQGNSAPDKSGLPSDRFSAERTGGSVSTLTIQRTQQEDSAVYLCASSPGTGRSSYEQYFGPGTRLTVT.

The genes are TRBV6-2 or TRBV6-3 and TRBJ2-7; D ambiguous. V was cut by 6 bases and J by 3 bases, with 15 bases left in between. The germline gives CDR1 MNHEY, CDR2 SVGEGT. This CDR3 is built from 14 residues. CDR3 loop: CASRSYTSVYEQYF. CDR3 DNA sequence: TGTGCCAGCAGGAGTTACACCTCGGTCTACGAGCAGTACTTC.

Only a few counts were recorded for this clonotype. The J gene is TRBJ1-1, the V gene TRBV5-1; the match to TRBD1 covers 7 bases. J gave up 0 bases and V 7 bases, and 6 bases lay outside the gene matches. CDR1 and CDR2 from the germline V gene are SGHRS and YFSETQ. This CDR3 has 14 residues. CDR3 region: CASYGTEMNTEAFF. CDR3 bases: TGCGCCAGCTACGGGACAGAGATGAACACTGAAGCTTTCTTT.

The chain combines TRBV11-2 with TRBJ1-1, with D unresolved. The germline V and J ends were trimmed by 5 bases and 2 bases, with 12 bases remaining between them. This CDR3 spans 14 amino acids. Germline V gene lookup returns CDR1 SGHAT and CDR2 FQNNGV. The CDR3 loop is CASSIRRGNTEAFF. The CDR3 DNA is TGTGCCAGCAGCATACGCCGGGGAAACACTGAAGCTTTCTTT.

This clonotype was seen only a few times. The rearrangement joins TRBV5-1 to TRBJ1-1; 9 nucleotides align to TRBD1. CDR3 length equals 15 residues. Germline V CDR1 and CDR2: SGHRS, YFSETQ. J lost 5 bases, V lost 3 bases, and 8 bases had no gene match. CDR3 protein: CASSSRTGVRTEAFF. CDR3 bases: TGCGCCAGCAGCTCAAGGACAGGGGTTCGGACTGAAGCTTTCTTT.

This clonotype showed up just a few times. The chain carries TRBV4-1 and TRBJ2-3, with TRBD2 identical over 11 bases. From germline, CDR1 is MGHRA and CDR2 YSYEKL. The junction had 10 bases not matched to a gene; V was cut back by 2 bases and J by 0 bases. CDR3 length equals 19 residues. For the CDR3, the DNA is TGCGCCAGCAGCCAACCGACTAGCGGGGTTAAGGCTAGCACAGATACGCAGTATTTT. Residues: CASSQPTSGVKASTDTQYF.

In this sample, this clonotype turned up a few times. The chain carries TRBV20-1 and TRBJ2-3, with a tentative D call TRBD1 (6 bases). CDR1 is DFQATT, CDR2 SNEGSKA, per germline (reference sequence). Trimming removed 2 bases at V and 1 base at J, with 13 bases between. This CDR3 comprises 15 residues. CDR3 DNA sequence: TGCAGTGCTAGACCACCGGGACATGGCACAGATACGCAGTATTTT. It encodes CSARPPGHGTDTQYF.

The rearrangement links TRBV5-1 to TRBJ1-4; tentatively, D is TRBD1 (5 bases). The CDR3 covers 14 residues. Germline loops: CDR1 SGHRS, CDR2 YFSETQ. Between the trimmed V and J ends, which lost 3 bases and 8 bases, there was a span of 14 bases. The DNA of the CDR3 is TGCGCCAGCAGCTATTATAGGGGAGAGGAAAAACTGTTTTTT. This gives the protein CASSYYRGEEKLFF.

V and J are TRBV11-2 and TRBJ2-7; 12 bases fit TRBD2. The CDR3 runs 14 residues. V was pared by 6 bases and J by 3 bases, with 3 bases of the junction left unmatched. The germline CDR1 and CDR2 sequences are SGHAT and FQNNGV. The CDR3 nucleotides read TGTGCCAGCAGGATACTAGCGGGGGGCTACGAGCAGTACTTC. Translation gives CASRILAGGYEQYF.

The chain joins TRBV5-8 to TRBJ2-3; D may be TRBD2 (6 bases). Germline V gene data show CDR1 as SGHTS and CDR2 as YDEGEE. This CDR3 is built from 14 residues. V was shortened by 4 bases and J by 5 bases, with 14 bases between the two germline ends. This CDR3 is CASSQSRRGDTQYF. CDR3 DNA: TGTGCCAGCAGCCAGTCTAGGCGGGGAGATACGCAGTATTTT.

The CDR3 sequence is CASSLVPSGRANTGELFF. DNA of the CDR3: TGTGCCAGCAGCTTAGTCCCTAGCGGGAGGGCAAACACCGGGGAGCTGTTTTTT. V is TRBV11-2 and J is TRBJ2-2; 12 nucleotides match TRBD2. Losses at the gene ends were 1 base for V and 2 bases for J; bases not matched to a gene: 5. This CDR3 contains 18 residues. The germline CDR1 and CDR2 sequences are SGHAT and FQNNGV.

As regards this clonotype: The CDR3 carries no conserved terminal phenylalanine or tryptophan, so it likely arises from a read error. This chain joins TRBV4-3 and TRBJ2-7; D is undetermined. CDR1 and CDR2 from the germline V gene are LGHNA and YSLEER. V gave up 2 bases and J gave up 3 bases, with 14 bases separating them. The CDR3 loop spans 15 amino acids. CDR3 in DNA: TGCGCCAGCAGCCAAATGAACGATGATAGCTACGAGCAGTACTCC. Protein sequence: CASSQMNDDSYEQYS.

Written as DNA, the CDR3 is TGCGCCAGCAGCTTGGTAGGGGCAGGGGGCTACGAGCAGTACTTC. Translation gives CASSLVGAGGYEQYF. The rearrangement links TRBV5-1 to TRBJ2-7, with TRBD1 identical over 7 bases. Trimming at V came to 0 bases and at J to 3 bases, leaving 6 bases not matched to a gene. Germline V lookup: CDR1 SGHRS, CDR2 YFSETQ. There are 15 residues in the CDR3.

This clonotype came up many times. This chain connects TRBV7-9 to TRBJ2-7; D is perhaps TRBD1 (6 bases). Germline V gene data show CDR1 as SEHNR and CDR2 as FQNEAQ (reference sequence). The CDR3 has 14 amino acids. The V and J ends lost 4 bases and 1 base respectively, with 11 bases between them. CDR3 amino acids: CASSSDRRSYEQYF. The DNA for the CDR3 is TGTGCCAGCAGCTCAGACAGGAGATCCTACGAGCAGTACTTC.

In regard to this clonotype: One end of the junction is discordant with germline, which a read error may explain. V gene TRBV6-2 or TRBV6-3 combines with J gene TRBJ2-7, with D possibly matching TRBD1 (6 bases). This CDR3 spans 11 amino acids. CDR1 is MNHEY, CDR2 SVGEGT, per germline. CDR3 residues: CASNSQGTSIF. DNA of the CDR3: TGTGCCAGCAACTCCCAGGGGACCTCTATCTTC.